These T cell receptor beta chains were read from a single sample in a study of beta chain features in type 1 diabetes. Sequencing was performed with immunoSEQ multiplex PCR; in TCRdb, only in-frame clones are kept and a portion is missing. Here the sample spans a few hundred thousand clones, roughly 16% being singletons. Material: naive CD4+ T cells from blood. These receptors came from a woman aged 18-35 years in good health. The CDR3 runs from the conserved cysteine through the conserved F or W. Fields, in order: J gene, clone size, V gene, D gene, CDR3 DNA, CDR3 protein. The D gene is left open where the match is weak. Part of the rows lack a size; the others show once, few, many or a class for expanded clones.

j_call: TRBJ1-4; clone_size: .; v_call: TRBV2; d_call: .; cdr3_nt: TGTGCCAGCTCTCTAGTCGGATCAACTAATGAAAAACTGTTTTTT; cdr3_aa: CASSLVGSTNEKLFF
j_call: TRBJ1-2; clone_size: few; v_call: TRBV9; d_call: .; cdr3_nt: TGTGCCAGCAGCGTCACAGCATCCAACTATGGCTACACCTTC; cdr3_aa: CASSVTASNYGYTF
j_call: TRBJ1-1; clone_size: .; v_call: TRBV7-9; d_call: .; cdr3_nt: TGTGCCAGCAGCTTACGGGGAGGGGGCACTGAAGCTTTCTTT; cdr3_aa: CASSLRGGGTEAFF
j_call: TRBJ1-2; clone_size: .; v_call: TRBV30; d_call: .; cdr3_nt: TGTGCCTGGACAGGGGCCCCGTCTAACTATGGCTACACCTTC; cdr3_aa: CAWTGAPSNYGYTF
j_call: TRBJ2-7; clone_size: .; v_call: TRBV28; d_call: TRBD2; cdr3_nt: TGTGCCAGCAGCTCACTAGCGATCTCCTACGAGCAGTACTTC; cdr3_aa: CASSSLAISYEQYF
j_call: TRBJ2-3; clone_size: .; v_call: TRBV7-3; d_call: TRBD2; cdr3_nt: TGTGCCAGCAGCTTAAACATGCGGGGGGATCCGTATTTT; cdr3_aa: CASSLNMRGDPYF
j_call: TRBJ1-2; clone_size: .; v_call: TRBV7-2; d_call: .; cdr3_nt: TGTGCCAGCAACCTTAGCGGCGGCGGCGCTAACTATGGCTACACCTTC; cdr3_aa: CASNLSGGGANYGYTF
j_call: TRBJ2-3; clone_size: .; v_call: TRBV2; d_call: .; cdr3_nt: TGTGCCAGCAGTGAGGGTGCGGTCACAGATACGCAGTATTTT; cdr3_aa: CASSEGAVTDTQYF
j_call: TRBJ2-3; clone_size: few; v_call: TRBV5-6; d_call: .; cdr3_nt: TGTGCCAGCAGCCTAGGATATACGCAGTATTTT; cdr3_aa: CASSLGYTQYF
j_call: TRBJ1-4; clone_size: few; v_call: TRBV16; d_call: .; cdr3_nt: TGTGCCAGCAGCCAATTGGCGCGGAGAATCGAAAAACTGTTTTTT; cdr3_aa: CASSQLARRIEKLFF
j_call: TRBJ1-2; clone_size: .; v_call: TRBV29-1; d_call: .; cdr3_nt: TGCAGCGTTTTTACCGCGACTCCTAACTATGGCTACACCTTC; cdr3_aa: CSVFTATPNYGYTF
j_call: TRBJ1-4; clone_size: .; v_call: TRBV29-1; d_call: TRBD1; cdr3_nt: TGCAGCGTCGGACAGGTTTTCAATGAAAAACTGTTTTTT; cdr3_aa: CSVGQVFNEKLFF
j_call: TRBJ1-2; clone_size: few; v_call: TRBV28; d_call: TRBD1; cdr3_nt: TGTGCCAGCAGCCCTGGACAGGGGGCTTTTGGTTATGGCTACACCTTC; cdr3_aa: CASSPGQGAFGYGYTF
j_call: TRBJ2-2; clone_size: .; v_call: TRBV5-1; d_call: .; cdr3_nt: TGCGCCAGCAGTTGGACCGGGACTCGAACCGGGGAGCTGTTTTTT; cdr3_aa: CASSWTGTRTGELFF
j_call: TRBJ1-1; clone_size: few; v_call: TRBV23-1; d_call: .; cdr3_nt: TGCGCCAGCCCACAAGGAGGGAACACTGAAGCTTTCTTT; cdr3_aa: CASPQGGNTEAFF
j_call: TRBJ2-3; clone_size: .; v_call: TRBV18; d_call: TRBD2; cdr3_nt: TGTGCCAGCTCACCAACGTTACCGGGACTAGCGACTAGCACAGATACGCAGTATTTT; cdr3_aa: CASSPTLPGLATSTDTQYF
j_call: TRBJ2-7; clone_size: few; v_call: TRBV30; d_call: TRBD1; cdr3_nt: TGTGCCTGGAGTCCGACAGGGACGGGCTCCTACGAGCAGTACTTC; cdr3_aa: CAWSPTGTGSYEQYF
j_call: TRBJ2-7; clone_size: few; v_call: TRBV5-1; d_call: TRBD2; cdr3_nt: TGCGCCAGCAGCCGGACTAGCGGCTCCTACGAGCAGTACTTC; cdr3_aa: CASSRTSGSYEQYF
j_call: TRBJ2-7; clone_size: .; v_call: TRBV4-1; d_call: TRBD1; cdr3_nt: TGCGCCAGCAGCCTCGTCGACAGGGAGAGGGTCGAGCAGTACTTC; cdr3_aa: CASSLVDRERVEQYF
j_call: TRBJ2-3; clone_size: .; v_call: TRBV30; d_call: TRBD2; cdr3_nt: TGTGCCTGGAGTGCCACCGGGACTAGCGGTACAGATACGCAGTATTTT; cdr3_aa: CAWSATGTSGTDTQYF
j_call: TRBJ2-7; clone_size: few; v_call: TRBV29-1; d_call: TRBD1; cdr3_nt: TGCAGCACAGGGGACAGTCAAAACTACGAGCAGTACTTC; cdr3_aa: CSTGDSQNYEQYF
j_call: TRBJ1-2; clone_size: few; v_call: TRBV6-5; d_call: .; cdr3_nt: TGTGCCAGCAGACGACACGCAGGGGACTATGGCTACACCTTC; cdr3_aa: CASRRHAGDYGYTF
j_call: TRBJ1-2; clone_size: .; v_call: TRBV13; d_call: .; cdr3_nt: TGTGCCAGCAGCTTAGCTGGGGGAGGACGGAGCGGCTACACCTTC; cdr3_aa: CASSLAGGGRSGYTF
j_call: TRBJ2-7; clone_size: .; v_call: TRBV5-1; d_call: TRBD1; cdr3_nt: TGCGCCAGCAGCCCCGGACAGGGAGCGTACTTC; cdr3_aa: CASSPGQGAYF
j_call: TRBJ2-1; clone_size: .; v_call: TRBV15; d_call: .; cdr3_nt: TGTGCCACGAGCCGTTTCTCCTACAATGAGCAGTTCTTC; cdr3_aa: CATSRFSYNEQFF
j_call: TRBJ2-7; clone_size: few; v_call: TRBV29-1; d_call: .; cdr3_nt: TGCAGCGTTGAATTCCAGGAAACATCCTACGAGCAGTACTTC; cdr3_aa: CSVEFQETSYEQYF
j_call: TRBJ2-1; clone_size: .; v_call: TRBV6-1; d_call: .; cdr3_nt: TGTGCCAGCAGTGATTTGGCAGCGCGGTCTGAGCAGTTCTTC; cdr3_aa: CASSDLAARSEQFF
j_call: TRBJ2-7; clone_size: .; v_call: TRBV7-6; d_call: TRBD1; cdr3_nt: TGTGCCAGCAGCGACCGGGACAGGGGGCTTGAGCAGTACTTC; cdr3_aa: CASSDRDRGLEQYF
j_call: TRBJ2-3; clone_size: few; v_call: TRBV5-4; d_call: .; cdr3_nt: TGTGCCAGCAGCTTGGAAGTTGTGGAGGGAACGCAGTATTTT; cdr3_aa: CASSLEVVEGTQYF
j_call: TRBJ2-4; clone_size: few; v_call: TRBV7-9; d_call: .; cdr3_nt: TGTGCCAGCAGCTTTCAGGGGAGAGGCAAAAACATTCAGTACTTC; cdr3_aa: CASSFQGRGKNIQYF
j_call: TRBJ1-4; clone_size: few; v_call: TRBV30; d_call: .; cdr3_nt: TGTGCCTGGAGTCCACACAGGCCTGGAGATGAAAAACTGTTTTTT; cdr3_aa: CAWSPHRPGDEKLFF
j_call: TRBJ2-7; clone_size: .; v_call: TRBV7-9; d_call: TRBD1; cdr3_nt: TGTGCCAGCAGCTTAGTGGGGGACAGTTACGAGCAGTACTTC; cdr3_aa: CASSLVGDSYEQYF
j_call: TRBJ2-7; clone_size: few; v_call: TRBV2; d_call: TRBD1; cdr3_nt: TGTGCCAGCAGGGGCTCCGGGACAGTAGGAAAGTACTTC; cdr3_aa: CASRGSGTVGKYF
j_call: TRBJ1-5; clone_size: few; v_call: TRBV30; d_call: .; cdr3_nt: TGTGCCTGGAGTGTCCAAACGTCGGCCCAGCATTTT; cdr3_aa: CAWSVQTSAQHF
j_call: TRBJ1-1; clone_size: .; v_call: TRBV29-1; d_call: .; cdr3_nt: TGCAGCGTTATCCGGGGGGACACTGAAGCTTTCTTT; cdr3_aa: CSVIRGDTEAFF
j_call: TRBJ1-5; clone_size: few; v_call: TRBV15; d_call: .; cdr3_nt: TGTGCCACCAGCCCGGGACAACCTAGCAATCAGCCCCAGCATTTT; cdr3_aa: CATSPGQPSNQPQHF
j_call: TRBJ2-7; clone_size: .; v_call: TRBV11-1; d_call: .; cdr3_nt: TGTGCCAGCAGCTCGGGGGACCTACAGGTGCAGTACTTC; cdr3_aa: CASSSGDLQVQYF
j_call: TRBJ2-7; clone_size: .; v_call: TRBV10-3; d_call: .; cdr3_nt: TGTGCCATCAGTGAGTCGGGAGGCAGGGTCACCTACGAGCAGTACTTC; cdr3_aa: CAISESGGRVTYEQYF
j_call: TRBJ2-7; clone_size: .; v_call: TRBV6-5; d_call: .; cdr3_nt: TGTGCCAGCAGTTACAAGCCCACAGGGACCTACGAGCAGTACTTC; cdr3_aa: CASSYKPTGTYEQYF
j_call: TRBJ2-7; clone_size: few; v_call: TRBV13; d_call: TRBD1; cdr3_nt: TGTGCCAGCAGCTATCGGACAGGGAGTGGCGAGCAGTACTTC; cdr3_aa: CASSYRTGSGEQYF
j_call: TRBJ2-1; clone_size: .; v_call: TRBV29-1; d_call: .; cdr3_nt: TGCAGCGTTGAGGGAACCCGGGGGAATGAGCAGTTCTTC; cdr3_aa: CSVEGTRGNEQFF
j_call: TRBJ2-2; clone_size: few; v_call: TRBV7-9; d_call: TRBD1; cdr3_nt: TGTGCCAGCAGCCCCATAATCCCCATAGACAGGGATGGGGAGCTGTTTTTT; cdr3_aa: CASSPIIPIDRDGELFF
j_call: TRBJ2-2; clone_size: few; v_call: TRBV9; d_call: TRBD2; cdr3_nt: TGTGCCAGCAGCGTAGTTAGCGGGAGTAGTACCGGGGAGCTGTTTTTT; cdr3_aa: CASSVVSGSSTGELFF
j_call: TRBJ2-3; clone_size: few; v_call: TRBV6-5; d_call: TRBD2; cdr3_nt: TGTGCCAGCAGTGCCGGGGTAGCGGGTGGGGATACGCAGTATTTT; cdr3_aa: CASSAGVAGGDTQYF
j_call: TRBJ1-1; clone_size: .; v_call: TRBV6-6; d_call: TRBD1; cdr3_nt: TGTGCCAGCACCAGACAGGGGGCGAACACTGAAGCTTTCTTT; cdr3_aa: CASTRQGANTEAFF